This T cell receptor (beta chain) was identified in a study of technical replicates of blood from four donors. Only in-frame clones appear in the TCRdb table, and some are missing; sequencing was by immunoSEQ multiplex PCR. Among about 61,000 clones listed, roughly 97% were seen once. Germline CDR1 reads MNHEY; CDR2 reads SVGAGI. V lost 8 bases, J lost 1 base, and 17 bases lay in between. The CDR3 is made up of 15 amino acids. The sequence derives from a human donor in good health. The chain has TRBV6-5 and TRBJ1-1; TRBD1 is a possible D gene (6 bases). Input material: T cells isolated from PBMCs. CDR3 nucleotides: TGTGCCAGCCACCGGGCAGGGGCCCAGAACACTGAAGCTTTCTTT. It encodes CASHRAGAQNTEAFF.